This T cell receptor (beta chain) was observed in a study of T cell changes during pregnancy in multiple sclerosis. Measured with immunoSEQ multiplex PCR; TCRdb has only the in-frame clones, and not every one. The sample shows under 70,000 clones, about nine tenths of them seen only once. This clone appeared once. J gave up 13 bases and V 5 bases, and 9 bases lay outside the gene matches. Germline loops: CDR1 MNHEY, CDR2 SMNVEV (reference sequence). The CDR3 contains 13 residues. The source is a female donor in good health, enrolled as a control in a pregnancy study. The sample was peripheral blood, taken in the third trimester of pregnancy. The chain is built from TRBV27 and TRBJ2-1, with 9 bases lining up with TRBD1. The CDR3 DNA reads TGTGCCAGCAGTGGAGGGACAGGGCTCGGCCAGTTCTTC. It translates to CASSGGTGLGQFF.